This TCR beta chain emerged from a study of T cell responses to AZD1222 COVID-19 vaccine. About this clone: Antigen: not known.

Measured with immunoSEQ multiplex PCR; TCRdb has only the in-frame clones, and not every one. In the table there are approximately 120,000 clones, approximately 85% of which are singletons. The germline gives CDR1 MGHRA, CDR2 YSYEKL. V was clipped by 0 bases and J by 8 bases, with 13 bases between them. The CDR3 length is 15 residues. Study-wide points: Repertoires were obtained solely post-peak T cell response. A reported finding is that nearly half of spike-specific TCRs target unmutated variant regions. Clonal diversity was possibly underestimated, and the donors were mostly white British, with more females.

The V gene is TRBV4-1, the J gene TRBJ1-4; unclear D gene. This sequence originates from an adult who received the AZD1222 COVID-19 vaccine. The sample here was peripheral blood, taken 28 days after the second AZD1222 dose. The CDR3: CASSQEGQMGEKLFF. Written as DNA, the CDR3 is TGCGCCAGCAGCCAAGAAGGGCAGATGGGGGAAAAACTGTTTTTT.